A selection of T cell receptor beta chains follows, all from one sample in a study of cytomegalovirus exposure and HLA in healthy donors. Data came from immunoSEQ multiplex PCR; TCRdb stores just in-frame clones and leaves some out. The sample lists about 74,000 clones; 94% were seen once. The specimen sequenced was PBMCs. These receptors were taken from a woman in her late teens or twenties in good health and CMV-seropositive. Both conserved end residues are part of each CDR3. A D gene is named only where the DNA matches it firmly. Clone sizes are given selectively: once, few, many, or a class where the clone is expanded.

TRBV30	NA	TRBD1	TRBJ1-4	CAWSVPGQGQAEKLFF	TGTGCCTGGAGTGTACCCGGACAGGGTCAAGCTGAAAAACTGTTTTTT
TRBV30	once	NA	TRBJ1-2	CAGSRGGADGYTF	TGTGCCGGGTCGAGGGGGGGGGCAGACGGCTACACCTTC
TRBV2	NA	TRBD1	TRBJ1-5	CASSEARFFGQGGVAQHF	TGTGCCAGCAGTGAAGCCAGATTCTTCGGACAGGGTGGGGTAGCCCAGCATTTT
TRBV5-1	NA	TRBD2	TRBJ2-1	CASSLGLAGVNEQFF	TGCGCCAGCAGCTTGGGACTAGCGGGAGTCAATGAGCAGTTCTTC
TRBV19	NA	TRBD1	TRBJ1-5	CASSTGQGTGQPQHF	TGTGCCAGTAGTACGGGACAGGGTACCGGTCAGCCCCAGCATTTT
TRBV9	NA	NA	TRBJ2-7	CASSVASSYEQYF	TGTGCCAGCAGCGTAGCTTCGTCCTACGAGCAGTACTTC
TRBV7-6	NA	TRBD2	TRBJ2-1	CASSPLAGSSYNEQFF	TGTGCCAGCAGCCCGCTAGCGGGGAGCTCCTACAATGAGCAGTTCTTC
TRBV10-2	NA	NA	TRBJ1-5	CASSVERNQPQHF	TGCGCCAGCAGTGTCGAGAGGAATCAGCCCCAGCATTTT
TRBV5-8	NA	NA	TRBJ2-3	CASSADQGTQYF	TGTGCCAGCAGCGCGGATCAGGGTACGCAGTATTTT
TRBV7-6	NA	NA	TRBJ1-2	CASSPETGIRDYGYTF	TGTGCCAGCAGCCCCGAGACGGGGATTAGGGACTATGGCTACACCTTC
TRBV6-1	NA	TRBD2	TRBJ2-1	CASSEIAGVGGEQFF	TGTGCCAGCAGTGAAATAGCGGGAGTTGGTGGTGAGCAGTTCTTC
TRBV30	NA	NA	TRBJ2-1	CAWSVRVEQFF	TGTGCCTGGAGTGTACGAGTAGAGCAGTTCTTC
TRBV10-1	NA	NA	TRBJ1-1	CASSESGGAEEAFF	TGCGCCAGCAGTGAGTCTGGTGGGGCAGAAGAAGCTTTCTTT
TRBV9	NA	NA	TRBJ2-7	CASSAFLDSSYEQYF	TGTGCCAGCAGCGCCTTCCTTGATAGCTCCTACGAGCAGTACTTC
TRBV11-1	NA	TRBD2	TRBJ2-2	CASSLYRSGRGTGELFF	TGTGCCAGCAGCTTATATCGTTCGGGGAGGGGCACCGGGGAGCTGTTTTTT
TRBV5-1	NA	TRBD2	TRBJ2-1	CASSSGLGYNEQFF	TGCGCCAGCAGCTCAGGACTAGGCTACAATGAGCAGTTCTTC
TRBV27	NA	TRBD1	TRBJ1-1	CATLKQGTNTEAFF	TGTGCCACCCTGAAACAGGGGACGAACACTGAAGCTTTCTTT
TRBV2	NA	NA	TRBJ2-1	CASRKANNEQFF	TGTGCCAGCAGGAAAGCGAACAATGAGCAGTTCTTC
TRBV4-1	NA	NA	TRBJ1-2	CASSQEQGLDGYTF	TGCGCCAGCAGCCAAGAACAGGGCTTGGATGGCTACACCTTC
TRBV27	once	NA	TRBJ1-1	CASSQQGMNTEAFF	TGTGCCAGCAGCCAACAGGGCATGAACACTGAAGCTTTCTTT
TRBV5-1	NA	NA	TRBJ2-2	CASSFGQPGELFF	TGCGCCAGCAGCTTTGGACAGCCCGGGGAGCTGTTTTTT
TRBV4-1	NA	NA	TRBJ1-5	CASSQDNERASNQPQHF	TGCGCCAGCAGCCAAGACAACGAGAGGGCTAGCAATCAGCCCCAGCATTTT
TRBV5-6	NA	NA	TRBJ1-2	CASSFTGKESGGYTF	TGTGCCAGCAGCTTTACAGGGAAGGAGTCTGGTGGCTACACCTTC
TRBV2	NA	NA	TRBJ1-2	CASTDGQYGYTF	TGTGCCAGCACTGATGGACAGTATGGCTACACCTTC
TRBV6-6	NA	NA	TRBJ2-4	CASSYSRAKNIQYF	TGTGCCAGCAGTTACTCGAGGGCCAAAAACATTCAGTACTTC
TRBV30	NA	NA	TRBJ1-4	CAWSPGGNEKLFF	TGTGCCTGGAGCCCCGGGGGGAATGAAAAACTGTTTTTT
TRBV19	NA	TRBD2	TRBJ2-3	CASSWRTSGSTDTQYF	TGTGCCAGTAGTTGGCGGACTAGCGGGAGTACCGATACGCAGTATTTT
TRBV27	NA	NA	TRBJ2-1	CASSRDSRYNEQFF	TGTGCCAGCAGTAGGGACTCACGCTACAATGAGCAGTTCTTC
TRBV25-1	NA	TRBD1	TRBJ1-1	CASRGQPNTEAFF	TGTGCCAGCCGGGGACAGCCGAACACTGAAGCTTTCTTT
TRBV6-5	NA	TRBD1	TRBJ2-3	CASSRQGGTDTQYF	TGTGCCAGCAGTCGACAGGGGGGGACAGATACGCAGTATTTT
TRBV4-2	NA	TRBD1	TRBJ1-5	CASSQETGQGDQPQHF	TGTGCCAGCAGCCAAGAAACGGGACAGGGGGATCAGCCCCAGCATTTT
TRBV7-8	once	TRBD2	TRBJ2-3	CASRGLREGLGADTQYF	TGTGCCAGCAGAGGGTTGCGGGAGGGCCTAGGAGCAGATACGCAGTATTTT
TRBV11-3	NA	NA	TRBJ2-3	CASSFEYTQYF	TGTGCCAGCAGTTTCGAGTATACGCAGTATTTT
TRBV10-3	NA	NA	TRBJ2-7	CATVKTRDTSYEQYF	TGTGCCACCGTAAAGACCCGGGACACCTCCTACGAGCAGTACTTC
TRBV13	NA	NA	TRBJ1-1	CASSLELTEAFF	TGTGCCAGCAGCTTAGAATTAACAGAAGCTTTCTTT
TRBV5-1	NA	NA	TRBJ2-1	CASSLVPGFNEQFF	TGCGCCAGCAGCTTGGTGCCAGGGTTCAATGAGCAGTTCTTC
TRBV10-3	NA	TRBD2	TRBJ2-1	CAISGGLAGDVNEQFF	TGTGCCATCAGTGGGGGACTAGCGGGAGATGTAAATGAGCAGTTCTTC
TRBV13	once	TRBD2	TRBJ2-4	CASSLALAGGPRDIQYF	TGTGCCAGCAGCTTAGCCCTAGCGGGAGGGCCGAGGGACATTCAGTACTTC
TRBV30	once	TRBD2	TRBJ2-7	CAWSPGEGEQYF	TGTGCCTGGAGTCCCGGGGAGGGCGAGCAGTACTTC
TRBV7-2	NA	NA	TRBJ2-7	CASSLGGPTSYEQYF	TGTGCCAGCAGCCTCGGGGGTCCTACTTCCTACGAGCAGTACTTC
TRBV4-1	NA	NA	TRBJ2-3	CASSQVHSGSTDTQYF	TGCGCCAGCAGCCAAGTTCACAGCGGCAGCACAGATACGCAGTATTTT
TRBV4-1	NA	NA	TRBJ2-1	CASSQELARGWQFF	TGCGCCAGCAGCCAAGAGTTAGCCCGGGGTTGGCAGTTCTTC
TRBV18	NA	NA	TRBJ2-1	CASSPPLSYNEQFF	TGTGCCAGCTCACCACCCCTCTCCTACAATGAGCAGTTCTTC
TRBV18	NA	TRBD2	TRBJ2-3	CASSRSTSGTDTQYF	TGTGCCAGCTCACGTTCGACTAGCGGCACAGATACGCAGTATTTT
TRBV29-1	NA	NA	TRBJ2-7	CSVLQQGYEQYF	TGCAGCGTTCTTCAACAGGGCTACGAGCAGTACTTC
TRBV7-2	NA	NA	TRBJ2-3	CASTNGGLAVFTDTQYF	TGTGCCAGCACCAACGGAGGTCTAGCCGTTTTCACAGATACGCAGTATTTT
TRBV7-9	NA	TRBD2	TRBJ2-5	CASSGEVAGGPETQYF	TGTGCCAGCAGCGGCGAGGTAGCGGGGGGGCCAGAGACCCAGTACTTC
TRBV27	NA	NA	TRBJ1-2	CASSLNREWGYTF	TGTGCCAGCAGTTTAAACAGGGAGTGGGGCTACACCTTC
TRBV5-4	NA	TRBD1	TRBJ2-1	CASSLGGGQTYNEQFF	TGTGCCAGCAGCTTGGGAGGGGGCCAGACCTACAATGAGCAGTTCTTC
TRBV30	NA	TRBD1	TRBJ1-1	CAWSQGVGAEAFF	TGTGCCTGGAGTCAGGGGGTCGGCGCTGAAGCTTTCTTT
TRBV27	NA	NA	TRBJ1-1	CASSLPGVAEAFF	TGTGCCAGCAGTTTACCGGGGGTGGCTGAAGCTTTCTTT
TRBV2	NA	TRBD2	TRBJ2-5	CATGEGTSGFSKTQYF	TGTGCCACCGGGGAGGGGACTAGCGGGTTTTCGAAGACCCAGTACTTC
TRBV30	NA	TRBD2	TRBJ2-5	CAWSSIAGRETQYF	TGTGCCTGGAGTTCCATAGCGGGACGTGAGACCCAGTACTTC
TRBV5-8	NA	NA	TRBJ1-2	CASSLVGGGYGYTF	TGTGCCAGCAGCTTGGTTGGGGGAGGCTATGGCTACACCTTC